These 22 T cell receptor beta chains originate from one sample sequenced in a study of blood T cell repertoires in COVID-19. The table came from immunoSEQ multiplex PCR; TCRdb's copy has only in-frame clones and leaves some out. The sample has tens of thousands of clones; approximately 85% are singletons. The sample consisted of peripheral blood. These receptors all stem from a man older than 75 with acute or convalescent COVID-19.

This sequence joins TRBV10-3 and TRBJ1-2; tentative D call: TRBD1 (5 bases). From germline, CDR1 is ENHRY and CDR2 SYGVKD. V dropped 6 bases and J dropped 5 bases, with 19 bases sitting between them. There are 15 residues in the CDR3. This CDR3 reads CAIRPRVGGGYGYTF. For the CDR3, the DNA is TGTGCCATCAGGCCCAGAGTCGGGGGAGGATATGGCTACACCTTC.

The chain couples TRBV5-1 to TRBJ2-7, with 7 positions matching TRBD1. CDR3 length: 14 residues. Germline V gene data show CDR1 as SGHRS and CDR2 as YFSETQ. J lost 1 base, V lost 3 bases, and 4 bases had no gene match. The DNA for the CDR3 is TGCGCCAGCAGCTGGTCGGGACAGTCCTACGAGCAGTACTTC. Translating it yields CASSWSGQSYEQYF.

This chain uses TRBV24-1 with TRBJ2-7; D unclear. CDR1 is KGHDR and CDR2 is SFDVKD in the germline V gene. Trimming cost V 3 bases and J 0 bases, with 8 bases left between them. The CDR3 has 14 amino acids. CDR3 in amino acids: CATSDGAISYEQYF. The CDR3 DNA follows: TGTGCCACCAGTGATGGTGCTATCTCCTACGAGCAGTACTTC.

CDR3 sequence reads: CASSPAGLAGKQFF. CDR3 in DNA: TGTGCCAGCAGCCCAGCGGGGCTAGCGGGAAAACAGTTCTTC. The rearrangement joins TRBV11-1 to TRBJ2-1; 9 bases are shared with TRBD2. Germline-derived CDR1 and CDR2 are SGHAT and FQDESV (reference sequence). J gave up 13 bases and V 5 bases, and 12 bases lay outside the gene matches. This CDR3 has 14 residues.

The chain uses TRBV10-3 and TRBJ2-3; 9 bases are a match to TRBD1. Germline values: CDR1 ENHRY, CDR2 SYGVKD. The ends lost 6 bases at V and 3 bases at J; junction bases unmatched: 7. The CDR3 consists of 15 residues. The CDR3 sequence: CAIRPGQGITDTQYF. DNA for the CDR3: TGTGCCATCAGACCGGGACAGGGCATTACAGATACGCAGTATTTT.

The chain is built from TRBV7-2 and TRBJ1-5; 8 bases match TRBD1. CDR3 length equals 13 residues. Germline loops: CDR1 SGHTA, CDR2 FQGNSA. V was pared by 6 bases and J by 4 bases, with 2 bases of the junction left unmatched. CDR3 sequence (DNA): TGTGCCAGCAGGGGACAGGCGAATCAGCCCCAGCATTTT. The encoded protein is CASRGQANQPQHF.

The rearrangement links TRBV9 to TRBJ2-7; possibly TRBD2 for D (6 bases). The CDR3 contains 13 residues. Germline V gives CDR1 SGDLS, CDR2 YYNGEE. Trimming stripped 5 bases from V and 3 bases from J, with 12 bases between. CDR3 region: CASSPGANYEQYF. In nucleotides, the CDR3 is TGTGCCAGCAGTCCGGGAGCGAACTACGAGCAGTACTTC.

CDR3 sequence (DNA): TGCAGCGTTGCCAGGGGGCAGAGAGCAGATACGCAGTATTTT. Translated, it gives CSVARGQRADTQYF. This chain uses TRBV29-1 with TRBJ2-3; 8 bases are a match to TRBD1. CDR1 and CDR2 (germline): SQVTM, ANQGSEA. Trimming at V came to 4 bases and at J to 4 bases, leaving 7 bases not matched to a gene. This CDR3 comprises 14 residues.

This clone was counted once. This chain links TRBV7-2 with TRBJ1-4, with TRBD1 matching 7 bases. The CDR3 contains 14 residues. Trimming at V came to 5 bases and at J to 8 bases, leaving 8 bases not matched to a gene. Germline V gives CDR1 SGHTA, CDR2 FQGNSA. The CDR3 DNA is TGTGCCAGCAGCCCCCAGACAGGGTCAGAAAAACTGTTTTTT. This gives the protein CASSPQTGSEKLFF.

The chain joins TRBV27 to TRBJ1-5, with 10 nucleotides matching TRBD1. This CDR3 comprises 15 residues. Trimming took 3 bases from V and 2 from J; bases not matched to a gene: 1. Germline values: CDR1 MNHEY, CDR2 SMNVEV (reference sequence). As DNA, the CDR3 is TGTGCCAGCAGTTTCGGGACAGGGGGCAATCAGCCCCAGCATTTT. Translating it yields CASSFGTGGNQPQHF.

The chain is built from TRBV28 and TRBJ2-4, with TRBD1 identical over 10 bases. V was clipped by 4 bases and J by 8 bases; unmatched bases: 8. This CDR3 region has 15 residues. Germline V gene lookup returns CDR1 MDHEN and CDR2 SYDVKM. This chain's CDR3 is CASSYRDRGRDIQYF. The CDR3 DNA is TGTGCCAGCAGTTACCGGGACAGGGGAAGGGACATTCAGTACTTC.

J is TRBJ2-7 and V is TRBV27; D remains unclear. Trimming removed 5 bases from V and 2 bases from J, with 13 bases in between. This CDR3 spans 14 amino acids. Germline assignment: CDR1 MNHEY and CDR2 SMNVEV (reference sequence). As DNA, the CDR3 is TGTGCCAGCAGTATACCCGGGTCAACCTACGAGCAGTACTTC. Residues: CASSIPGSTYEQYF.

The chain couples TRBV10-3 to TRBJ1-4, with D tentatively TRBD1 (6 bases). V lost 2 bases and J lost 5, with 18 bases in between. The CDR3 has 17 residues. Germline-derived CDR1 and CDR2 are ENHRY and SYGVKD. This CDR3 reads CAISENTGFVGNEKLFF. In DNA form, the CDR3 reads TGTGCCATCAGTGAGAATACAGGGTTTGTGGGGAATGAAAAACTGTTTTTT.

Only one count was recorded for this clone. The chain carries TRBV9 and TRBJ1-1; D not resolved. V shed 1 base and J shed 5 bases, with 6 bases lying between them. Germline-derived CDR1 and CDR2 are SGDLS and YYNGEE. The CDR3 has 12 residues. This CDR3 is CASSVQETEAFF. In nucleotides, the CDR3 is TGTGCCAGCAGCGTACAGGAAACTGAAGCTTTCTTT.

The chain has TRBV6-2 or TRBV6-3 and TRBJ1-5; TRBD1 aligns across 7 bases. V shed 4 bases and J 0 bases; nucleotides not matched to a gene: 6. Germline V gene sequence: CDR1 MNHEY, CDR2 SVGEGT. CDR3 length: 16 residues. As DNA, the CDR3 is TGTGCCAGCAGTTCGGCAGGGGGTAATAGCAATCAGCCCCAGCATTTT. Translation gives CASSSAGGNSNQPQHF.

The DNA for the CDR3 is TGTGCCAGCAGTTCGAGAGATGGCTACACCTTC. Translated: CASSSRDGYTF. The J gene is TRBJ1-2, the V gene TRBV28; D uncertain. The CDR3 totals 11 residues. With 4 bases removed from V and 6 bases from J, the gap between germline ends came to 6 bases. Germline V gene sequence: CDR1 MDHEN, CDR2 SYDVKM.

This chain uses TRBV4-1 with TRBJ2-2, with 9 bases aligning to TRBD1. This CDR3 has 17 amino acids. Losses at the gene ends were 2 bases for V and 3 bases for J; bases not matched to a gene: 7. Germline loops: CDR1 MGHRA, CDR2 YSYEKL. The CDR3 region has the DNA TGCGCCAGCAGCCAACCCGCCGGACAGGGGTACACCGGGGAGCTGTTTTTT. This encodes CASSQPAGQGYTGELFF.

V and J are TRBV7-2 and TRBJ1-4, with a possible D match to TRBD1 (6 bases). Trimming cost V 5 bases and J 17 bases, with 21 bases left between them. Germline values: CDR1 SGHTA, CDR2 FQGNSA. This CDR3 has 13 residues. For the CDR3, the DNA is TGTGCCAGCAGCGCAGATGGACAGTTCGGGCGTTTTTTT. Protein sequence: CASSADGQFGRFF.

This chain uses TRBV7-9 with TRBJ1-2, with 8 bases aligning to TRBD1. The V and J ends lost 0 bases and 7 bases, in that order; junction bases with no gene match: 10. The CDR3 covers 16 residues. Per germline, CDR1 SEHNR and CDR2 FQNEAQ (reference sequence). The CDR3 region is CASSLASQAGGSGYTF. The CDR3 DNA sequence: TGTGCCAGCAGCTTAGCTTCTCAGGCAGGGGGCAGTGGCTACACCTTC.

CDR3 sequence reads: CASSPAQDRRGKAFF. The CDR3 DNA follows: TGTGCCAGCAGCCCAGCCCAGGACAGGAGGGGAAAGGCTTTCTTT. The J gene is TRBJ1-1, the V gene TRBV5-4; 7 bases are a match to TRBD1. After removal of 4 bases from V and 11 bases from J, the junction contained 17 bases not matched to a gene. Germline V lookup: CDR1 SGHNT, CDR2 YYREEE (reference sequence). This CDR3 is 15 amino acids long.

The CDR3 bases are TGTGCCAGCAGTCCTCACCCCGGGACAGGGGAATACGAGCAGTACTTC. Its translation: CASSPHPGTGEYEQYF. This rearrangement joins TRBV28 to TRBJ2-7; 10 bases are a match to TRBD1. The V and J ends lost 5 bases and 4 bases, in that order; junction bases with no gene match: 11. CDR3 length equals 16 residues. The V gene's germline CDR1 is MDHEN and CDR2 SYDVKM.

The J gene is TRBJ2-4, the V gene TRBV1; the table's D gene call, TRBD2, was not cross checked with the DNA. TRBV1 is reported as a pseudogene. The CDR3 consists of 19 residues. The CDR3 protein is CTSSQGTRLAGGRENIQYF. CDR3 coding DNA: TGCACCAGCAGCCAAGGAACCCGACTAGCGGGGGGCAGGGAAAACATTCAGTACTTC.